This T cell receptor (beta chain) came from a study of blood T cell repertoires in COVID-19. Whole-study context: Collection of acute and convalescent COVID-19 samples took place in the United States, Italy and Spain. T cells, B-cell-depleted T cells, or PBMCs provided the cDNA or gDNA that served as material.

In the authors' methods: The assay estimated nucleated cells by amplifying reference gene primers. Profiling relied on immunoSEQ multiplex PCR, and the TCRdb table lists in-frame clones only, not all of them. V and J calls and clone size are those listed in that table; D and trimming were worked out from the DNA. The table lists around 70,000 clones, roughly nine tenths of them singletons, with less than 9.5% in the top ten. A note on this clone: The junction and the germline gene differ at one end; a read error may be behind it.

The CDR3 extends over 14 amino acids. The genes are TRBV23-1 and TRBJ2-7; 9 bases align to TRBD1. TRBV23-1 is known as an ORF, though its function is uncertain. This sequence originates from a human donor in a cohort sampled during active COVID-19. The sample consisted of peripheral blood. The CDR3 spells CTSRRWTGAYEQYF. CDR3 bases: TGCACCAGCAGGCGATGGACAGGGGCCTACGAGCAGTACTTC.